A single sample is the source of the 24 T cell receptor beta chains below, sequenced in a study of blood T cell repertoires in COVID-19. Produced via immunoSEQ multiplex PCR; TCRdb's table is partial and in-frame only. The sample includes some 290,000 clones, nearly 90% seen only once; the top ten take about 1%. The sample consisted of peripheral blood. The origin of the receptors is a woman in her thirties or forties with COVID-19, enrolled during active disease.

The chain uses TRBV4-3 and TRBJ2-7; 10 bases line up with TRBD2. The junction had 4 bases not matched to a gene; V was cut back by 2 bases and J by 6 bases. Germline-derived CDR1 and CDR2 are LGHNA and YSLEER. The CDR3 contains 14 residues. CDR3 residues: CASSQLAGAGEQYF. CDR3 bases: TGCGCCAGCAGCCAACTAGCGGGAGCGGGCGAGCAGTACTTC.

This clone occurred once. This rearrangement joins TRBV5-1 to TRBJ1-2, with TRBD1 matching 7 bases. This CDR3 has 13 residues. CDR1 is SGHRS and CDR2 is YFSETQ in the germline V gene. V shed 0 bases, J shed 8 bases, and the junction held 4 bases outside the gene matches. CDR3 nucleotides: TGCGCCAGCAGCTTGGCTACAGGGGACGGCTACACCTTC. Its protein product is CASSLATGDGYTF.

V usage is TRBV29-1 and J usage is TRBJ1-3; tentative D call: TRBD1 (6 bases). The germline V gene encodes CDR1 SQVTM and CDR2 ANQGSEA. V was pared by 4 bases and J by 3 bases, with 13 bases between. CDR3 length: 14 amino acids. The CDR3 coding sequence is TGCAGCGTTGGGGGGGGCGCCTTTGGAAACACCATATATTTT. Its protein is CSVGGGAFGNTIYF.

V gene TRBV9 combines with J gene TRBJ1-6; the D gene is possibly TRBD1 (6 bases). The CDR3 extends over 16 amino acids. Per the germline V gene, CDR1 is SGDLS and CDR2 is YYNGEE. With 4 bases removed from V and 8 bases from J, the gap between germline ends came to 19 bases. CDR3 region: CASSPEAGGADSPLHF. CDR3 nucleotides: TGTGCCAGCAGCCCCGAGGCGGGGGGGGCGGATTCACCCCTCCACTTT.

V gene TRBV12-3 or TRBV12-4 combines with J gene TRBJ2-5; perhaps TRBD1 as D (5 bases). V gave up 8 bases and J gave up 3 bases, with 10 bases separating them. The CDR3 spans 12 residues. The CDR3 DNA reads TGTGCCAGCGGTACGACAGAAGAGACCCAGTACTTC. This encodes CASGTTEETQYF.

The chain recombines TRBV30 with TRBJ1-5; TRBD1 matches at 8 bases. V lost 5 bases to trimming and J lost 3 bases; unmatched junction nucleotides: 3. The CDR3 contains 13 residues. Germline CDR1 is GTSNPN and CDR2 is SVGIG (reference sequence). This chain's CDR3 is CAWGTGFNQPQHF. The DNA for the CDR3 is TGTGCCTGGGGGACAGGCTTCAATCAGCCCCAGCATTTT.

This CDR3 reads CASSVGEAGNSPLHF. The CDR3 region has the DNA TGTGCCAGCAGCGTAGGCGAAGCCGGTAATTCACCCCTCCACTTT. This chain joins TRBV9 and TRBJ1-6; D is undetermined. The length of the CDR3 is 15 residues. V lost 0 bases and J 6 bases, leaving 10 bases between the germline ends. Germline V lookup: CDR1 SGDLS, CDR2 YYNGEE.

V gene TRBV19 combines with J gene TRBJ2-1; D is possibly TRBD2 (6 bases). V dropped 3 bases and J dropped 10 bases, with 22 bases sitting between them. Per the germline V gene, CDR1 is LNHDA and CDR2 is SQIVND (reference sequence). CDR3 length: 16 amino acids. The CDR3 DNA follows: TGTGCCAGTAGTATTCTCGCGGGATCCTCCGGTGGAGAGCAGTTCTTC. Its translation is CASSILAGSSGGEQFF.

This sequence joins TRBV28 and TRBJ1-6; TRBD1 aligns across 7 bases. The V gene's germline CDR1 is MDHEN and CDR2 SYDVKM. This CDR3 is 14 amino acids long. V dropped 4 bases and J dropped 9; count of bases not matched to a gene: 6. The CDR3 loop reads CASSSTGEASPLHF. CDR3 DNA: TGTGCCAGCAGTTCAACAGGGGAGGCTTCACCCCTCCACTTT. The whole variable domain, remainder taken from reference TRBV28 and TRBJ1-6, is DVKVTQSSRYLVKRTGEKVFLECVQDMDHENMFWYRQDPGLGLRLIYFSYDVKMKEKGDIPEGYSVSREKKERFSLILESASTNQTSMYLCASSSTGEASPLHFGNGTRLTVT.

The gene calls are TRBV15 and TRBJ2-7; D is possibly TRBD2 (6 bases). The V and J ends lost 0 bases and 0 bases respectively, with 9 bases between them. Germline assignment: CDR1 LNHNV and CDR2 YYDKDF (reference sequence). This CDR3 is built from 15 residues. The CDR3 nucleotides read TGTGCCACCAGCAGAGATACGGGACTCTCCTACGAGCAGTACTTC. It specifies CATSRDTGLSYEQYF.

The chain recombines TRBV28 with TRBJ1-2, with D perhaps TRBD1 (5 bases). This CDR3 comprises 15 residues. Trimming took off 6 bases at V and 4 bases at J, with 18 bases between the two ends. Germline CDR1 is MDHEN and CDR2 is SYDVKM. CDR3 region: CASSTPREGGYGYTF. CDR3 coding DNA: TGTGCCAGCAGCACGCCCAGGGAGGGTGGCTATGGCTACACCTTC.

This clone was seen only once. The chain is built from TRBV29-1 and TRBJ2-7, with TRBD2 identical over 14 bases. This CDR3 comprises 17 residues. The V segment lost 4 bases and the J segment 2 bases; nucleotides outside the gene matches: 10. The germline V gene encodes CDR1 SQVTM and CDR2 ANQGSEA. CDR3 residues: CSVAPGLAGAATYEQYF. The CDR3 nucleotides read TGCAGCGTTGCACCGGGACTAGCGGGAGCGGCAACCTACGAGCAGTACTTC.

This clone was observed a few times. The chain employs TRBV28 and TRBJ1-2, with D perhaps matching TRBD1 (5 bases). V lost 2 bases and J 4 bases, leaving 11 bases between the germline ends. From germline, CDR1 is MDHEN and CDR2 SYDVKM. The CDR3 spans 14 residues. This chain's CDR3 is CASSLGGEGYGYTF. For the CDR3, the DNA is TGTGCCAGCAGTTTAGGGGGGGAAGGCTATGGCTACACCTTC.

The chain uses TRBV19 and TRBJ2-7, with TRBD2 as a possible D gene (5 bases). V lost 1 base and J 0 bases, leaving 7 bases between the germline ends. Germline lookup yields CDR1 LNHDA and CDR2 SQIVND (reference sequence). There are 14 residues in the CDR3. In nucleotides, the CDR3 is TGTGCCAGTAGTATAGGGGCGGGCTCCTACGAGCAGTACTTC. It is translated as CASSIGAGSYEQYF. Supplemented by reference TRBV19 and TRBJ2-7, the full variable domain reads DGGITQSPKYLFRKEGQNVTLSCEQNLNHDAMYWYRQDPGQGLRLIYYSQIVNDFQKGDIAEGYSVSREKKESFPLTVTSAQKNPTAFYLCASSIGAGSYEQYFGPGTRLTVT.

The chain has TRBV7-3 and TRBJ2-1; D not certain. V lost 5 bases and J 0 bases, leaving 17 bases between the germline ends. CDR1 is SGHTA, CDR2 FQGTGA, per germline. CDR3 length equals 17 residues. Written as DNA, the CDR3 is TGTGCCAGCAGCCCAATACCCCAGGTAGACTCCTACAATGAGCAGTTCTTC. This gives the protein CASSPIPQVDSYNEQFF.

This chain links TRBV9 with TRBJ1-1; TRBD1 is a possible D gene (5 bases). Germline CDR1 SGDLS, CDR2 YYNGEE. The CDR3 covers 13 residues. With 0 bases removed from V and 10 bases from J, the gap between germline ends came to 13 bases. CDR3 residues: CASSVDGWGLAFF. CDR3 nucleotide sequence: TGTGCCAGCAGCGTAGATGGTTGGGGCTTAGCTTTCTTT.

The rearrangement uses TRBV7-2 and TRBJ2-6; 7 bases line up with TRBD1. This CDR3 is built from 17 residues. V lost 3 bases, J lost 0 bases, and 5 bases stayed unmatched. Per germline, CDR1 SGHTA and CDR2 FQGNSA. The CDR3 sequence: CASSLRGRLSGANVLTF. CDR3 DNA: TGTGCCAGCAGCTTGAGGGGGCGCCTCTCTGGGGCCAACGTCCTGACTTTC.

In nucleotides, the CDR3 is TGCGCCAGGACAGCCTACGAGCAGTACTTC. Its protein is CARTAYEQYF. V usage is TRBV5-1 and J usage is TRBJ2-7; D is perhaps TRBD1 (5 bases). Germline lookup yields CDR1 SGHRS and CDR2 YFSETQ. The CDR3 extends over 10 amino acids. Trimming took 8 bases from V and 2 from J, leaving 5 bases between them. Full variable domain (rest looked up from reference TRBV5-1 and TRBJ2-7): KAGVTQTPRYLIKTRGQQVTLSCSPISGHRSVSWYQQTPGQGLQFLFEYFSETQRNKGNFPGRFSGRQFSNSRSEMNVSTLELGDSALYLCARTAYEQYFGPGTRLTVT.

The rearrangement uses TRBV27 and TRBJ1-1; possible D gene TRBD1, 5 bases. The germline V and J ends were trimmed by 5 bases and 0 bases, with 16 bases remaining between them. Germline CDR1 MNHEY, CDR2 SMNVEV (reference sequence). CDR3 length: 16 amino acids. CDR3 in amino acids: CASSITGTRMNTEAFF. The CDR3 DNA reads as TGTGCCAGCAGTATCACAGGAACTCGCATGAACACTGAAGCTTTCTTT.

The CDR3 bases are TGTGCCAGCAGTTACCTAGCCACATACGAGCAGTACTTC. Its translation is CASSYLATYEQYF. This chain joins TRBV6-5 and TRBJ2-7; tentatively, D is TRBD2 (5 bases). The CDR3 contains 13 residues. Germline V gene lookup returns CDR1 MNHEY and CDR2 SVGAGI. Between the trimmed V and J ends, which lost 2 bases and 4 bases, there was a span of 9 bases.

The CDR3: CASLNLAGQDYGYTF. CDR3 DNA: TGTGCCAGCTTAAATCTGGCAGGCCAAGACTATGGCTACACCTTC. The chain has TRBV28 and TRBJ1-2, with D unresolved. This CDR3 has 15 residues. Trimming stripped 8 bases from V and 3 bases from J, with 19 bases between. Germline V gives CDR1 MDHEN, CDR2 SYDVKM.

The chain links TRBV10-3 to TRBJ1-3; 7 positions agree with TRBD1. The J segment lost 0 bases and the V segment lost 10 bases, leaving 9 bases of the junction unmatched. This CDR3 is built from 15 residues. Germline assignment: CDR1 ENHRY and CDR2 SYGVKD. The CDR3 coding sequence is TGTGCCACTATGAAGGACAGGCCCTCTGGAAACACCATATATTTT. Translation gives CATMKDRPSGNTIYF.

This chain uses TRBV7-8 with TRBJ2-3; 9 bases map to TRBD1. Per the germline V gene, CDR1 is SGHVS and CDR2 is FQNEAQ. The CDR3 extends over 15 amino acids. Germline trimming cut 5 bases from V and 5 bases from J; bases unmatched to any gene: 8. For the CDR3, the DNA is TGTGCCAGCAGCCGGGGGACAGGGCGGTTAGATACGCAGTATTTT. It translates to CASSRGTGRLDTQYF.

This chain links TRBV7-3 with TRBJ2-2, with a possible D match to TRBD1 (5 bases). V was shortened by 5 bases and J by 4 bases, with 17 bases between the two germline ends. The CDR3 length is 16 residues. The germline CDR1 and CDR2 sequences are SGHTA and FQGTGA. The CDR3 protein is CASSPKGRQPTGELFF. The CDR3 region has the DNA TGTGCCAGCAGCCCAAAGGGGCGGCAGCCCACCGGGGAGCTGTTTTTT.